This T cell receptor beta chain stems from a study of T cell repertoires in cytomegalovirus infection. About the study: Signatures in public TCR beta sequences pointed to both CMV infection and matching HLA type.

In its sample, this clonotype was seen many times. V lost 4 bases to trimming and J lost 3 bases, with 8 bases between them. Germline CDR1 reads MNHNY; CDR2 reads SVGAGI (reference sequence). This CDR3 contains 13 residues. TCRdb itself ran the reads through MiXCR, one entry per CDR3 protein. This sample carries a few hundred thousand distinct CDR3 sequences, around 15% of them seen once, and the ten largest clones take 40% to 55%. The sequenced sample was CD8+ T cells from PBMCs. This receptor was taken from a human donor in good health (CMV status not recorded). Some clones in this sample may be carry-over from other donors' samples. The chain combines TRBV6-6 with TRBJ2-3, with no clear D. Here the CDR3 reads CASSLEETDTQYF. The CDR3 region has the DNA TGTGCCAGCAGTTTAGAGGAAACAGATACGCAGTATTTT.